A single sample gave rise to the 27 T cell receptor beta chains below, sequenced in a study of post-analysis software for immune sequencing data. These receptors have no known antigen. Overall study results and limits: A handful of TRBV segments (TRBV5-6, TRBV5-1 and TRBV20-1 among them) occurred more frequently in patients than in controls.

Built from TCR beta cDNA, the libraries had unique molecular identifiers in them. TCRdb used MiXCR to reprocess the PCR reads, holding one entry per CDR3 protein. The table has about half a million distinct CDR3 sequences, around 40% seen once. The specimen was blood. Receptors originate from a girl aged 5-17 years with multiple sclerosis.

This clonotype was recorded a few times. The V and J genes are TRBV10-3 and TRBJ2-1, with 10 bases identical to TRBD2. This CDR3 is 16 amino acids long. The germline gives CDR1 ENHRY, CDR2 SYGVKD. Unmatched junction bases numbered 11, after V lost 7 bases and J lost 5 bases. CDR3 region: CAITNIVAGGNNEQFF. CDR3 DNA sequence: TGTGCCATCACCAATATCGTAGCGGGAGGCAACAATGAGCAGTTCTTC.

The gene calls are TRBV7-6 and TRBJ1-5; D unresolved. The V gene's germline CDR1 is SGHVS and CDR2 FNYEAQ. V lost 1 base to trimming and J lost 5 bases, with 15 bases between them. The CDR3 spans 16 residues. DNA for the CDR3: TGTGCCAGCAGCTTAGACTCCGGTCTTAGGCATCAGCCCCAGCATTTT. Translated: CASSLDSGLRHQPQHF.

Points on this clonotype: A much bigger clone sits one base away, suggesting this may be a read error. The rearrangement joins TRBV20-1 to TRBJ2-1; tentatively, D is TRBD2 (6 bases). Per germline, CDR1 DFQATT and CDR2 SNEGSKA (reference sequence). The CDR3 consists of 14 residues. The CDR3 nucleotides read TGCTGTGCTAGAGCCGGGACTGCCTACAATGAGCAGTTCTTC. Translation: CCARAGTAYNEQFF.

The chain links TRBV4-1 to TRBJ2-1; D gene uncertain. The J call is doubtful: the DNA matches TRBJ2-7 better. The CDR3 consists of 14 residues. Germline CDR1 MGHRA, CDR2 YSYEKL. CDR3 sequence: CASSQDAAYNEQYF. CDR3 sequence (DNA): TGCGCCAGCAGCCAAGATGCCGCCTACAATGAGCAGTACTTC.

J is TRBJ2-7 and V is TRBV5-1; perhaps TRBD1 as D (6 bases). Trimming removed 5 bases from V and 6 bases from J, with 18 bases in between. Per the germline V gene, CDR1 is SGHRS and CDR2 is YFSETQ. The CDR3 spans 14 residues. The DNA of the CDR3 is TGCGCCAGCAGTAAGGGGGACCAGGTCGGCGAGCAGTACTTC. Its translation is CASSKGDQVGEQYF.

V usage is TRBV20-1 and J usage is TRBJ2-4, with D possibly matching TRBD1 (7 bases). The J call is doubtful: the DNA matches TRBJ2-7 better. This CDR3 contains 14 residues. Germline values: CDR1 DFQATT, CDR2 SNEGSKA (reference sequence). CDR3 region: CSARDRRGRSEQYF. Written as DNA, the CDR3 is TGCAGTGCTAGAGATAGGAGGGGGCGTAGCGAGCAGTACTTC.

The sample holds a few counts of this clonotype. The V call is TRBV4-1, the J call TRBJ2-7, with a weak D call TRBD1 (6 bases). This CDR3 has 14 amino acids. The germline V gene has CDR1 MGHRA and CDR2 YSYEKL. V was pared by 1 base and J by 5 bases, with 12 bases between. DNA for the CDR3: TGCGCCAGCAGCCAAGTTGGGACACGCAACGAGCAGTACTTC. It encodes CASSQVGTRNEQYF.

V usage is TRBV25-1 and J usage is TRBJ2-3; 7 nucleotides match TRBD1. V dropped 8 bases and J dropped 0; count of bases not matched to a gene: 5. The V gene's germline CDR1 is MGHDK and CDR2 SYGVNS. The CDR3 extends over 14 amino acids. Written as DNA, the CDR3 is TGTGCCAGCGGCCAGACAGGGAGCACAGATACGCAGTATTTT. This encodes CASGQTGSTDTQYF. The whole variable domain, filled in from reference TRBV25-1 and TRBJ2-3, reads EADIYQTPRYLVIGTGKKITLECSQTMGHDKMYWYQQDPGMELHLIHYSYGVNSTEKGDLSSESTVSRIRTEHFPLTLESARPSHTSQYLCASGQTGSTDTQYFGPGTRLTVL.

This clonotype was counted a few times. This sequence joins TRBV6-6 and TRBJ2-3, with D unclear. CDR1 and CDR2 (germline): MNHNY, SVGAGI (reference sequence). There are 12 residues in the CDR3. V was cut by 5 bases and J by 7 bases, with 10 bases left in between. The CDR3 sequence is CASSPGVNTQYF. CDR3 sequence (DNA): TGTGCCAGCAGTCCCGGAGTAAATACGCAGTATTTT.

A few counts support this clonotype. The CDR3, as DNA: TGTGCCAGCAGTTACTCCGCGACTAGCAGTTCCTACGAGCAGTACTTC. Amino acid sequence: CASSYSATSSSYEQYF. The gene calls are TRBV6-2 or TRBV6-3 and TRBJ2-7, with 7 nucleotides matching TRBD2. Germline V gives CDR1 MNHEY, CDR2 SVGEGT. There are 16 residues in the CDR3. With V trimmed by 0 bases and J by 1 base, 6 bases remained unmatched.

A remark on this clonotype: The conserved final phenylalanine or tryptophan is absent from the CDR3, which likely points to a read error. The chain is built from TRBV7-2 and TRBJ2-2, with 7 bases that match TRBD2. CDR3 size: 16 residues. Unmatched junction bases numbered 9, after V lost 5 bases and J lost 3 bases. Germline-derived CDR1 and CDR2 are SGHTA and FQGNSA. The CDR3 sequence: CASSHAGGGYTGELFV. CDR3 sequence (DNA): TGTGCCAGCAGCCACGCTGGGGGAGGGTACACCGGGGAGCTGTTTGTT.

This clonotype showed up just a few times. This chain links TRBV9 with TRBJ2-1; 9 bases align to TRBD1. The V gene's germline CDR1 is SGDLS and CDR2 YYNGEE. V dropped 2 bases and J dropped 6; count of bases not matched to a gene: 6. CDR3 size: 15 residues. The CDR3 coding sequence is TGTGCCAGCAGCGTGGCCGGGACAGGGACCAATGAGCAGTTCTTC. Its translation is CASSVAGTGTNEQFF.

The chain combines TRBV5-1 with TRBJ2-7; 16 nucleotides agree with TRBD2. Germline V gene sequence: CDR1 SGHRS, CDR2 YFSETQ. J lost 3 bases, V lost 0 bases, and 6 bases had no gene match. This CDR3 is 18 amino acids long. CDR3 protein: CASSLVPGLAGGVYEQYF. CDR3 coding DNA: TGCGCCAGCAGCTTGGTCCCGGGACTAGCGGGAGGGGTCTACGAGCAGTACTTC.

The J gene is TRBJ2-7, the V gene TRBV4-3, with D perhaps matching TRBD1 (5 bases). The DNA matches TRBJ2-5 better at its end, which makes the J call doubtful. There are 13 residues in the CDR3. Germline-derived CDR1 and CDR2 are LGHNA and YSLEER. CDR3 DNA: TGCGCCAGCAGCCAAGAGACAGAAGAGACCCAGTACTTC. Translated, it gives CASSQETEETQYF.

In this sample, this clonotype turned up a few times. CDR3 in amino acids: CASMRRGTNVEAFF. The CDR3 region has the DNA TGTGCCAGCATGAGGCGAGGCACCAATGTAGAAGCTTTCTTT. The V gene is TRBV28, the J gene TRBJ1-1; D is unresolved. The CDR3 totals 14 residues. CDR1 MDHEN and CDR2 SYDVKM come from the germline V gene. Trimming pared 7 bases from V and 8 bases from J, leaving 20 bases between.

This clonotype was observed a handful of times. V is TRBV11-1 and J is TRBJ2-7; unclear D gene. The end of the DNA is better explained by TRBJ2-5, so the J call may be wrong. CDR3 length: 16 amino acids. Germline V CDR1 and CDR2: SGHAT, FQDESV (reference sequence). The CDR3: CASSLREAPTKETQYF. The CDR3 DNA follows: TGTGCCAGCAGCCTACGAGAGGCCCCTACTAAAGAGACCCAGTACTTC.

This clonotype was counted a few times. The junction differs from germline at one of its ends, possibly a read error. The rearrangement joins TRBV5-1 to TRBJ2-6, with TRBD1 as a possible D gene (6 bases). CDR1 is SGHRS and CDR2 is YFSETQ in the germline V gene. The CDR3 length is 15 residues. CDR3 coding DNA: TGTGCCAGCAGTTCACAGGGTTCTGGGGCCAACGTCCTGACTTTC. It translates to CASSSQGSGANVLTF.

The V call is TRBV7-8, the J call TRBJ2-3; no clear D. Germline V CDR1 and CDR2: SGHVS, FQNEAQ. V lost 1 base and J lost 4, with 12 bases in between. The CDR3 runs 15 residues. DNA for the CDR3: TGTGCCAGCAGCTTAGAGGGAATAGGTTCAGATACGCAGTATTTT. Its translation is CASSLEGIGSDTQYF.

This clonotype was recorded a few times. The chain couples TRBV6-5 to TRBJ1-2; 7 nucleotides match TRBD1. In germline, CDR1 is MNHEY, CDR2 SVGAGI. The CDR3 has 14 amino acids. J gave up 2 bases and V 2 bases, and 2 bases lay outside the gene matches. In nucleotides, the CDR3 is TGTGCCAGCAGTTACGAACAGGGGAACTATGGCTACACCTTC. Its translation is CASSYEQGNYGYTF.

CDR3 sequence reads: CASSLEGEGYTF. CDR3 DNA: TGCGCCAGCAGCTTGGAAGGGGAAGGCTACACCTTC. J is TRBJ1-2 and V is TRBV5-1, with D tentatively TRBD1 (5 bases). Trimming cost V 0 bases and J 8 bases, with 8 bases left between them. CDR3 length: 12 residues. The germline CDR1 and CDR2 sequences are SGHRS and YFSETQ.

The rearrangement links TRBV7-9 to TRBJ2-7, with D possibly matching TRBD1 (5 bases). The CDR3 is 14 residues long. From germline, CDR1 is SEHNR and CDR2 FQNEAQ (reference sequence). The V end was cut by 5 bases, the J end by 0 bases, with 11 bases between. DNA for the CDR3: TGTGCCAGCAGCCAGGGTGTAGACTCCTACGAGCAGTACTTC. The encoded protein is CASSQGVDSYEQYF. Combining the CDR3 with reference TRBV7-9 and TRBJ2-7 gives the whole variable domain DTGVSQNPRHKITKRGQNVTFRCDPISEHNRLYWYRQTLGQGPEFLTYFQNEAQLEKSRLLSDRFSAERPKGSFSTLEIQRTEQGDSAMYLCASSQGVDSYEQYFGPGTRLTVT.

V is TRBV4-1 and J is TRBJ2-3; D remains ambiguous. Between the trimmed V and J ends, which lost 2 bases and 2 bases, there was a span of 11 bases. The CDR3 runs to 15 residues. The germline gives CDR1 MGHRA, CDR2 YSYEKL. The CDR3 coding sequence is TGCGCCAGCAGCCAATCGGCGGTAGTCACAGATACGCAGTATTTT. Its translation is CASSQSAVVTDTQYF.

The V and J genes are TRBV12-3 or TRBV12-4 and TRBJ1-2; D not certain. The CDR3 is 13 amino acids. Deletions cut 2 bases from V and 5 bases from J, with 9 bases between. CDR3 residues: CASSLRTEYGYTF. In DNA, the CDR3 is TGTGCCAGCAGTTTAAGGACCGAGTATGGCTACACCTTC.

The chain carries TRBV19 and TRBJ1-5, with 9 bases identical to TRBD1. The CDR3 has 14 amino acids. CDR1 is LNHDA, CDR2 SQIVND, per germline (reference sequence). V dropped 1 base and J dropped 7; count of bases not matched to a gene: 2. The CDR3 DNA reads TGTGCCAGTAGTATAGCACAGGGGGCACAGCCCCAGCATTTT. Protein: CASSIAQGAQPQHF.

This chain links TRBV2 with TRBJ2-3, with D perhaps being TRBD1 or TRBD2 (5 bases each). V was clipped by 4 bases and J by 6 bases, with 11 bases between them. The CDR3 has 13 residues. The germline V gene encodes CDR1 SNHLY and CDR2 FYNNEI. The CDR3 nucleotides are TGTGCCAGCAGTGTGGGGGTTCTGGATACGCAGTATTTT. Its translation is CASSVGVLDTQYF.

This chain uses TRBV10-3 with TRBJ2-2; TRBD2 matches at 8 bases. Germline CDR1 is ENHRY and CDR2 is SYGVKD. With V trimmed by 8 bases and J by 6 bases, 8 bases remained unmatched. The length of the CDR3 is 14 residues. The CDR3 sequence is CAIGAAGVAGELFF. CDR3 nucleotides: TGTGCCATCGGAGCAGCGGGAGTGGCCGGGGAGCTGTTTTTT.

Worth noting for this clonotype: One end of the junction varies from germline; a read error may be responsible. The chain employs TRBV12-3 or TRBV12-4 and TRBJ2-3, with 14 bases identical to TRBD2. The CDR3 loop spans 17 amino acids. The DNA of the CDR3 is TGTGCCAGCAGCCCTCAAGGGACTAGCGGGAGCACAGATGCGCAGTATTTT. The encoded protein is CASSPQGTSGSTDAQYF.